Following are 25 T cell receptor beta chains from one sample sequenced in a study of tumor-infiltrating lymphocytes in primary liver carcinoma. Total RNA (approximately 450 ng) served as template for TCR beta cDNA synthesis primed by a constant-region primer. It was through three nested multiplex PCR rounds of slightly modified ARM-PCR that TCR beta libraries arose. The opening two PCR rounds, around 11 cycles each, paired TRBV1-TRBV30 forward primers with a C-beta reverse primer. TCRdb redid the calling of the multiplex PCR reads with MiXCR, one entry per CDR3 protein. The table lists about 29,000 distinct CDR3 sequences, 70% to 80% of them singletons, with roughly a third in the top ten. Unsorted bulk tissue (roughly 20-31 mg) underwent RNA and DNA co-extraction. Sequencing was done on a sample of liver tumor tissue from sampling region 5. Noted subset: tumor region T5, tumor centre. The receptor source for this set is a man in his forties or fifties with primary liver carcinoma and hepatitis B virus infection.

The chain carries TRBV20-1 and TRBJ2-7; the match to TRBD2 covers 11 bases. Germline-derived CDR1 and CDR2 are DFQATT and SNEGSKA (reference sequence). Losses at the gene ends were 6 bases for V and 1 base for J; bases not matched to a gene: 8. The CDR3 is 15 residues long. The CDR3 DNA follows: TGCAGTGCAGAGGGGCGACTAGCGGGGTCCTACGAGCAGTACTTC. Its protein product is CSAEGRLAGSYEQYF.

This clonotype is termed medium-sized. The rearrangement links TRBV5-4 to TRBJ2-7; 7 bases align to TRBD2. Germline CDR1 reads SGHNT; CDR2 reads YYREEE (reference sequence). CDR3 size: 14 residues. The V segment lost 3 bases and the J segment 2 bases; nucleotides outside the gene matches: 5. The DNA of the CDR3 is TGTGCCAGCAGCTGGGACTACAGACCCTACGAGCAGTACTTC. Residues: CASSWDYRPYEQYF.

This clonotype has a count of ten or more. The CDR3: CATGGDAGANVLTF. DNA for the CDR3: TGTGCCACCGGCGGGGATGCCGGGGCCAACGTCCTGACTTTC. The gene calls are TRBV24-1 and TRBJ2-6; D perhaps matches TRBD2 (6 bases). The CDR3 loop spans 14 amino acids. V was pared by 9 bases and J by 4 bases, with 12 bases between. Germline CDR1 is KGHDR and CDR2 is SFDVKD.

This clonotype was found many times. J is TRBJ2-2 and V is TRBV24-1, with D tentatively TRBD2 (5 bases). The ends were cut back, 3 bases at V and 1 base at J, with 11 bases in the middle. Germline CDR1 and CDR2: KGHDR and SFDVKD. This CDR3 has 16 amino acids. The CDR3 protein is CATSDSSGVNTGELFF. The CDR3 DNA reads as TGTGCCACCAGTGATAGCTCCGGGGTGAACACCGGGGAGCTGTTTTTT.

J is TRBJ2-7 and V is TRBV6-1; D not certain. This CDR3 has 14 residues. Germline loops: CDR1 MNHNS, CDR2 SASEGT. Trimming took off 2 bases at V and 3 bases at J, with 11 bases between the two ends. The CDR3, as DNA: TGTGCCAGCAGTGAATGGAATAGCCACTACGAGCAGTACTTC. As protein: CASSEWNSHYEQYF.

Worth noting for this clonotype: The junction differs from germline at one of its ends, possibly a read error. The V call is TRBV5-6, the J call TRBJ1-1, with a possible D match to TRBD1 (5 bases). Germline CDR1 and CDR2: SGHDT and YYEEEE. The CDR3 length is 12 residues. DNA for the CDR3: TGTGCCAGCAGCTGGGGGGGGACTGAAGCTTCCTTT. As protein: CASSWGGTEASF.

This clonotype occurred a few times. V is TRBV6-1 and J is TRBJ2-5; perhaps D is TRBD1 or TRBD2 (6 bases each). The V gene's germline CDR1 is MNHNS and CDR2 SASEGT. The CDR3 is 15 amino acids. The CDR3 nucleotides are TGTCCCGGCAGTGCACCGACAGGAGGGGGAGAGACCCAGTACTTC. This codes for CPGSAPTGGGETQYF.

The chain couples TRBV11-2 to TRBJ2-5; TRBD1 matches 8 bases. This CDR3 has 16 amino acids. From germline, CDR1 is SGHAT and CDR2 FQNNGV. In DNA form, the CDR3 reads TGTACCAACATCTTAACAGCAGGGGGCTCGGGGGAGACCCAGTACTTC. It yields the protein CTNILTAGGSGETQYF.

A remark on this clonotype: A junction boundary mismatches the germline segment, possibly from a read error. The V gene is TRBV4-3, the J gene TRBJ2-1; D gene uncertain. From germline, CDR1 is LGHNA and CDR2 YSLEER. The CDR3 consists of 17 residues. CDR3 in DNA: TGTGCCAACAGCCAAGATCTTAGCAGCAGCTCCTACATTGAGCAGTTCTTC. It codes for CANSQDLSSSSYIEQFF.

Comments on this clonotype: One end of the junction does not line up with germline, which may come from a read error. This rearrangement joins TRBV4-2 to TRBJ2-7; D may match TRBD1 or TRBD2 (5 bases each). CDR1 is LGHNA, CDR2 YNFKEQ, per germline. The CDR3 contains 16 residues. This CDR3 is CASSQTASRVSYEQYF. Written as DNA, the CDR3 is TGTGCCAGCAGCCAAACGGCTAGCAGGGTTTCCTACGAGCAGTACTTT.

The gene calls are TRBV6-1 and TRBJ2-5; TRBD1 matches 10 bases. The ends lost 9 bases at V and 5 bases at J; junction bases unmatched: 6. The CDR3 consists of 13 residues. CDR1 is MNHNS and CDR2 is SASEGT in the germline V gene. The CDR3 protein is CASSDRGHETQYF. The CDR3 DNA is TGTGCCAGTAGCGACAGGGGGCATGAGACCCAGTACTTC.

The rearrangement links TRBV7-9 to TRBJ1-2; the D is unclear. The CDR3 has 16 amino acids. The V gene's germline CDR1 is SEHNR and CDR2 FQNEAQ (reference sequence). For the CDR3, the DNA is TGTATCAGCGGCCCCGAGGGCAGGCTGTCCCAGTATGGCTACACCTTC. Its translation is CISGPEGRLSQYGYTF.

As concerns this clonotype: A much larger clone is a single base away; this may be a read error. The CDR3 does not close with the conserved phenylalanine or tryptophan, likely indicating a read error. The genes are TRBV7-8 and TRBJ1-2; TRBD1 matches 8 bases. V dropped 4 bases and J dropped 3; count of bases not matched to a gene: 7. Germline V CDR1 and CDR2: SGHVS, FQNEAQ. The length of the CDR3 is 15 residues. CDR3 protein: CASSWRTGNHYGYTL. DNA of the CDR3: TGTGCCAGCAGCTGGCGGACAGGGAACCACTATGGCTACACCTTA.

In this sample, this clonotype is medium-sized. The chain links TRBV11-2 to TRBJ2-1; D may be TRBD1 or TRBD2 (5 bases each). CDR3 length: 16 residues. CDR1 and CDR2 (germline): SGHAT, FQNNGV. V was pared by 4 bases and J by 3 bases, with 16 bases between. The CDR3 loop is CASSWDHRMGYNEQFF. CDR3 DNA: TGTGCCAGCAGCTGGGACCATAGGATGGGCTACAATGAGCAGTTCTTC.

Details on this clonotype: A much larger clone sits a single nucleotide away, making a read error possible. The gene calls are TRBV2 and TRBJ1-2; D not certain. The V gene lost 11 bases and the J gene lost 2 bases, with 9 bases spanning the gap. Germline V lookup: CDR1 SNHLY, CDR2 FYNNEI. This CDR3 is 11 amino acids long. CDR3 amino acids: CARTPNYGYTF. For the CDR3, the DNA is TGTGCCCGCACACCAAACTATGGCTACACCTTC.

This rearrangement joins TRBV6-2 or TRBV6-3 to TRBJ2-2; 11 bases line up with TRBD2. After removal of 6 bases from V and 1 base from J, the junction contained 10 bases not matched to a gene. Looked up from germline, CDR1 is MNHEY and CDR2 is SVGEGT. The length of the CDR3 is 18 residues. CDR3 loop: CASSSELAGVGNTGELFF. CDR3 nucleotide sequence: TGTGCCAGCAGCTCTGAACTAGCGGGAGTAGGGAACACCGGGGAGCTGTTTTTT.

A note on this clonotype: A much larger clone differs by one base, so this may be a read error. The chain carries TRBV4-1 and TRBJ1-5, with D perhaps matching TRBD1 (5 bases). Looked up from germline, CDR1 is MGHRA and CDR2 is YSYEKL. The CDR3 has 15 residues. The CDR3: CASRQDHGGNRPQHF. For the CDR3, the DNA is TGCGCCAGCCGCCAAGATCATGGGGGAAATCGGCCCCAGCATTTT.

Points on this clonotype: One end of the junction is discordant with germline, which a read error may explain. J is TRBJ2-7 and V is TRBV10-2, with TRBD1 matching 9 bases. The CDR3 extends over 16 amino acids. Germline CDR1 WSHSY, CDR2 SAAADI. CDR3 nucleotide sequence: TGCGCCAGCTGTGAATCGGCCTCTCGGACAGGGGACGAGCAGTACTTC. Translating gives CASCESASRTGDEQYF.

Note on this clonotype: This is likely a read error, given that the CDR3 carries no conserved phenylalanine or tryptophan at its end. V is TRBV6-1 and J is TRBJ2-7, with 7 bases lining up with TRBD1. Germline lookup yields CDR1 MNHNS and CDR2 SASEGT. There are 14 residues in the CDR3. For the CDR3, the DNA is TGTGCTAGCAATGAAAGGGGGCAGGAGGACGAGCAGTACCTC. This translates into CASNERGQEDEQYL.

Note on this clonotype: The final CDR3 position lacks the conserved phenylalanine or tryptophan, pointing to a likely read error. This rearrangement joins TRBV29-1 to TRBJ1-2, with D unclear. This CDR3 has 12 amino acids. Looked up from germline, CDR1 is SQVTM and CDR2 is ANQGSEA. This CDR3 is CSVEDQGGGYTL. CDR3 DNA sequence: TGTAGCGTTGAAGATCAAGGAGGTGGCTACACCTTA.

A remark on this clonotype: At one boundary the junction diverges from the germline segment, which might be a read error. V usage is TRBV6-6 and J usage is TRBJ1-3; no clear D gene. The V gene's germline CDR1 is MNHNY and CDR2 SVGAGI (reference sequence). The CDR3 contains 15 residues. CDR3 loop: CASNYSIGSGNTIYF. The CDR3 coding sequence is TGTGCCAGCAATTACTCGATAGGGTCCGGAAACACCATATATTTT.

V and J are TRBV11-2 and TRBJ2-4, with a possible D match to TRBD1 (5 bases). CDR1 SGHAT and CDR2 FQNNGV come from the germline V gene. The germline V and J ends were trimmed by 5 bases and 13 bases, with 33 bases remaining between them. There are 18 residues in the CDR3. The DNA of the CDR3 is TGTGCCAGCAGCCCAACTGGGGCTTCCATGGTGGCCAAAAAGATCCAGTACTTC. Residues: CASSPTGASMVAKKIQYF.

Worth noting for this clonotype: No conserved phenylalanine or tryptophan ends this CDR3, so it is likely a read error. The V call is TRBV11-2, the J call TRBJ2-1, with 7 positions matching TRBD2. CDR3 length: 13 amino acids. V lost 4 bases and J lost 9; bases outside the gene matches: 6. The germline CDR1 and CDR2 sequences are SGHAT and FQNNGV. Here the CDR3 DNA reads TGTGCCAGCAGCTGGACTAGTGGTGGTGAGCAGTTCTAC. It yields the protein CASSWTSGGEQFY.

With respect to this clonotype: In this CDR3 the conserved last residue, phenylalanine or tryptophan, is missing, so a read error is likely. The gene calls are TRBV12-3 or TRBV12-4 and TRBJ2-3; D uncertain. V was shortened by 11 bases and J by 3 bases, with 15 bases between the two germline ends. There are 13 residues in the CDR3. The CDR3: CASLQPETDTQYC. The CDR3 coding sequence is TGTGCCTCATTACAACCCGAAACAGATACGCAGTATTGT.

V gene TRBV4-1 combines with J gene TRBJ1-5, with 7 bases that match TRBD1. The germline V gene has CDR1 MGHRA and CDR2 YSYEKL. CDR3 length: 15 amino acids. The ends lost 2 bases at V and 13 bases at J; junction bases unmatched: 14. DNA of the CDR3: TGCGCCAGCAGCCAAACGGGACAGCCGTCTCTGCCTCAGCATTTT. Its protein is CASSQTGQPSLPQHF.